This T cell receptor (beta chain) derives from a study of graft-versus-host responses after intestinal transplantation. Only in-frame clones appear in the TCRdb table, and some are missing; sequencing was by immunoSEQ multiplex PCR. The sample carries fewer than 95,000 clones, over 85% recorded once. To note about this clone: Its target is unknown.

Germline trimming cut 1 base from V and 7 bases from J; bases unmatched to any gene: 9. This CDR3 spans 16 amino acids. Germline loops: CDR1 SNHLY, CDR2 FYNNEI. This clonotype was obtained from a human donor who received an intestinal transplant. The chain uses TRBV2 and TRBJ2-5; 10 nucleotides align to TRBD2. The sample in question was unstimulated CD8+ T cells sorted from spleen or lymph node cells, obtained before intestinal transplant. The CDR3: CASSEGGTSGMVTQYF. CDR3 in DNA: TGTGCCAGCAGTGAAGGTGGAACTAGCGGGATGGTGACCCAGTACTTC.